Sequencing of this T cell receptor (beta chain) was carried out in a study of T cells expressing NK-cell markers. The authors made TCR beta cDNA libraries by 5'RACE template switching. This switching added a universal primer site and UMIs. TCRdb re-called the 5' RACE reads and shows each CDR3 protein once, DNA omitted. The table counts 500,000 to 700,000 distinct CDR3 sequences; roughly 3.5% lies in the top ten. Germline V gene lookup returns CDR1 DFQATT and CDR2 SNEGSKA (reference sequence). This CDR3 spans 13 amino acids. Material: blood T cells: a sorted CD56 or NKG2C T cell subset, CD4+ or CD8+ T cells, or bulk PBMC T cells (not recorded which). The V call is TRBV20-1, the J call TRBJ1-2; the TCRdb call, TRBD1, lacks DNA for checking. This receptor was identified in a man younger than 30 in good health. This CDR3 is CSARGGDNYGYTF.